The clone carrying this T cell receptor beta chain has just one count. Its antigen is still unknown. Generated by immunoSEQ multiplex PCR, the TCRdb table keeps only in-frame clones and is missing some. The repertoire holds some 96,000 clones, approximately 88% seen once, with 9% to 15% in the top ten. The record originates from a study of PD-1 blockade in classical Hodgkin lymphoma. Turning to the study itself: Patients were infused with nivolumab 3 mg/kg every 2 weeks. Study-wide findings and caveats: Complete responders started with a diversity level that resembled newly diagnosed patients at baseline. Baseline TCR diversity was reportedly lower in newly diagnosed patients than in healthy donors. It was reported as lower still in relapsed/refractory patients.

Trimming pared 2 bases from V and 6 bases from J, leaving 11 bases between. The germline gives CDR1 SGDLS, CDR2 YYNGEE. CDR3 length: 13 residues. The patients all showed relapse after autologous stem cell transplantation, while their brentuximab vedotin exposure varied. The rearrangement uses TRBV9 and TRBJ1-1; D gene unclear. This TCR came from a human donor with classical Hodgkin lymphoma. The sequences come from peripheral blood mononuclear cells (PBMCs), collected at baseline. This CDR3 is CASSVLAGAEAFF. In DNA form, the CDR3 reads TGTGCCAGCAGCGTGCTAGCGGGAGCTGAAGCTTTCTTT.